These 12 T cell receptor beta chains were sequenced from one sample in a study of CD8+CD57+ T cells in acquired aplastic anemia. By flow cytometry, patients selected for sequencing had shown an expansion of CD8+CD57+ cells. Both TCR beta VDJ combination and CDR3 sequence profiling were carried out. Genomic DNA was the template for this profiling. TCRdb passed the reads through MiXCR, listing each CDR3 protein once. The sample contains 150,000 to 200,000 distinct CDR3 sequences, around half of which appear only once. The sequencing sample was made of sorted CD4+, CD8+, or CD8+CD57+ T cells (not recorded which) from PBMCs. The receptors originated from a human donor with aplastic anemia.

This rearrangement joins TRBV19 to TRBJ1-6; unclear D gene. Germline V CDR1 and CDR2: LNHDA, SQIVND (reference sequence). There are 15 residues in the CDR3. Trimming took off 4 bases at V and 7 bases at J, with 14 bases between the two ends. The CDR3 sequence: CASSTLGQRNSPLHF. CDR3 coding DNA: TGTGCCAGTAGTACGCTGGGCCAAAGAAATTCACCCCTCCACTTT.

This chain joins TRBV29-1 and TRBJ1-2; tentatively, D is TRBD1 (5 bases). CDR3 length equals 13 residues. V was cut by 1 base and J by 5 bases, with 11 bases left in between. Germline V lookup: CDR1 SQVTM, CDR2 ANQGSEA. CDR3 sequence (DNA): TGCAGCGTTGAAGCCAGGGTCGGATATGGCTACACCTTC. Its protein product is CSVEARVGYGYTF.

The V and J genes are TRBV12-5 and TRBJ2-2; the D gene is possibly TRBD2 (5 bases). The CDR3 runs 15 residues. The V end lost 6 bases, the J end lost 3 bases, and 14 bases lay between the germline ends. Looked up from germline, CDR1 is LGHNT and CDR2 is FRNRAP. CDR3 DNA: TGTGCTAGTGGCCAACGGAGGCACGACACCGGGGAGCTGTTTTTT. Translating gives CASGQRRHDTGELFF.

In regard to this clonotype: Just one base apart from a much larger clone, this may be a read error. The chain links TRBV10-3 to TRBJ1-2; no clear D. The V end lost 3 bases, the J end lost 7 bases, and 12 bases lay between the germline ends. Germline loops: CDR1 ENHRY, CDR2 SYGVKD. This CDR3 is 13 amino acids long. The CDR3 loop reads CAISELAGGGYTF. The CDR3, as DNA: TGTGCCATCAGTGAACTAGCAGGAGGTGGCTACACCTTC.

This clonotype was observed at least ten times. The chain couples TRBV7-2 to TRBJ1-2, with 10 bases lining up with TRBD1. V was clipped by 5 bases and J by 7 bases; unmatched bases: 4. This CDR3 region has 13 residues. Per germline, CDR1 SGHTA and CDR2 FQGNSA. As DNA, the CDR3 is TGTGCCAGCAGCCCTGGACAGGGGGGTGGCTACACCTTC. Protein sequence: CASSPGQGGGYTF.

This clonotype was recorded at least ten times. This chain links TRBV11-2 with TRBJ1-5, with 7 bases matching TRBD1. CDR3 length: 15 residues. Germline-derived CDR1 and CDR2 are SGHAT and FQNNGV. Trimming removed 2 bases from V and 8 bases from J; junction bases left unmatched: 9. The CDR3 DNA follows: TGTGCCAGCAGCTTACTAGGGGGCCAGGGTGAGCCCCAGCATTTT. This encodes CASSLLGGQGEPQHF.

This CDR3 is CSVAPGQGAYEQYF. The CDR3 DNA is TGCAGCGTTGCCCCGGGACAGGGAGCCTACGAGCAGTACTTC. The chain employs TRBV29-1 and TRBJ2-7; 9 bases are a match to TRBD1. The CDR3 loop spans 14 amino acids. V was clipped by 4 bases and J by 2 bases; unmatched bases: 6. CDR1 is SQVTM, CDR2 ANQGSEA, per germline.

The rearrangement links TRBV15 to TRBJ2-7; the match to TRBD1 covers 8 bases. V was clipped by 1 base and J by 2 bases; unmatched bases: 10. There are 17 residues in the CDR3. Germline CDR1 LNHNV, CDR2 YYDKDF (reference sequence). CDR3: CATSRGEAQGATYEQYF. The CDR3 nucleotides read TGTGCCACCAGCAGAGGGGAAGCGCAGGGGGCTACCTACGAGCAGTACTTC.

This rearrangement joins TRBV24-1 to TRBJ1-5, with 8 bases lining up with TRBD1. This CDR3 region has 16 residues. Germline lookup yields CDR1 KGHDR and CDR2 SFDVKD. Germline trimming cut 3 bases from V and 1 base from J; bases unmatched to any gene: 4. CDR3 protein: CATSDPGTGSNQPQHF. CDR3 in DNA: TGTGCCACCAGTGATCCCGGGACAGGCAGCAATCAGCCCCAGCATTTT.

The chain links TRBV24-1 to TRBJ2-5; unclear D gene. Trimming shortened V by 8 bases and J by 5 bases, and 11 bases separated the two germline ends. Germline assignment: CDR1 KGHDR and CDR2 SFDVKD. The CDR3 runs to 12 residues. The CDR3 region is CATMSPAETQYF. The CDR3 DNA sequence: TGTGCCACCATGTCCCCCGCGGAGACCCAGTACTTC.

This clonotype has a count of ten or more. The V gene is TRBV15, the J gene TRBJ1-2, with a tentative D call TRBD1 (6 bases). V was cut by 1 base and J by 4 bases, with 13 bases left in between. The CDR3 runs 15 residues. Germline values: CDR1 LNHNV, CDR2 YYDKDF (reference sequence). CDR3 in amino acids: CATSRVGGGFYGYTF. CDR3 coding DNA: TGTGCCACCAGCAGAGTAGGGGGGGGGTTCTATGGCTACACCTTC.

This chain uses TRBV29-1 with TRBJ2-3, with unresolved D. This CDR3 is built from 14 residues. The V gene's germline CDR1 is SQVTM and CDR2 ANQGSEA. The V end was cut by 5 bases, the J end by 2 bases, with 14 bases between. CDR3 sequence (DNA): TGCAGCGTTTGGTCAGCCCTTCTCACAGATACGCAGTATTTT. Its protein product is CSVWSALLTDTQYF.